Detailed here is one T cell receptor (beta chain). Repertoires were generated with immunoSEQ multiplex PCR, while TCRdb's copy carries only in-frame clones and drops some. The table has about 70,000 clones, about 80% seen once; the top ten hold under 7.5%. This specimen belongs to a study of blood T cell repertoires in COVID-19. Overall study context: The study drew acute and convalescent COVID-19 samples from the United States, Italy and Spain.

Trimming cost V 5 bases and J 0 bases, with 12 bases left between them. The CDR3 runs 15 residues. From germline, CDR1 is LNHDA and CDR2 SQIVND (reference sequence). The sample comprised peripheral blood. The receptor was derived from a man younger than 40 with COVID-19, enrolled during active disease. This sequence joins TRBV19 and TRBJ2-3; the D gene is possibly TRBD1 (7 bases). CDR3 bases: TGTGCCAGTAGTCCCGCGGGACAGAGCACAGATACGCAGTATTTT. Protein product: CASSPAGQSTDTQYF.